This T cell receptor beta chain was recorded in a study of cytomegalovirus exposure and HLA in healthy donors. Study overall: One earlier analysis, a look at 150 million to 200 million T cells, found 100 million to 130 million unique TCR beta sequences. Overall study results and limits: A missense DCLRE1C variant was associated with V- and J-gene trimming of TCR beta chains in a later analysis, and an independent cohort replicated the association. No immune exposure information besides CMV serostatus was available.

PCR primers comprised 60 Vbeta and 13 Jbeta primers. TCRdb's table, derived via immunoSEQ multiplex PCR, lists solely in-frame clones and lacks some. The table lists just under 250,000 clones, over 80% of them singletons. The CDR3 is 16 residues long. CDR1 is SGHRS, CDR2 YFSETQ, per germline. Germline trimming cut 0 bases from V and 2 bases from J; bases unmatched to any gene: 8. A word on this clone: Antigen unknown.

This clonotype originated in a woman aged 35 to 49 in good health and CMV-seropositive. The sequenced sample was PBMCs. The chain recombines TRBV5-1 with TRBJ2-7; 7 bases line up with TRBD2. The CDR3 nucleotides are TGCGCCAGCAGCTTGGAGGGCGGGGGATCCGCCTACGAGCAGTACTTC. This translates into CASSLEGGGSAYEQYF.